One sample yielded the 22 T cell receptor beta chains listed below, sequenced in a study of blood T cell repertoires in COVID-19 (dated by TCRdb to 2018 to 2021). Libraries came from the immunoSEQ multiplex PCR assay. TCRdb mirrors the immuneACCESS table, restricted to in-frame sequences. Some clones are absent from its copies; in checked studies, under half trace to an unresolved V gene, and the reason for the others is unknown. The sample includes some 180,000 clones, with around 90% observed a single time. Together, the top ten hold around 4.8% of the sample. The sequencing input was peripheral blood. These receptors all stem from a man aged 18 to 30 with COVID-19, enrolled during active disease.

The V call is TRBV28, the J call TRBJ2-1; TRBD2 agrees at 13 bases. The CDR3 has 19 amino acids. Germline V gene data show CDR1 as MDHEN and CDR2 as SYDVKM. J was trimmed by 0 bases and V by 6 bases; bases with no gene match: 11. This chain's CDR3 is CASRPGLAGRKSSYNEQFF. The CDR3 bases are TGTGCCAGCAGACCGGGACTAGCGGGACGAAAGAGCTCCTACAATGAGCAGTTCTTC.

The rearrangement links TRBV5-1 to TRBJ2-1; TRBD2 agrees at 10 bases. The length of the CDR3 is 15 residues. Germline V gives CDR1 SGHRS, CDR2 YFSETQ. The V segment lost 0 bases and the J segment 8 bases; nucleotides outside the gene matches: 5. The CDR3 here is CASSLGLAGVDEQFF. The CDR3 DNA sequence: TGCGCCAGCAGCTTGGGGCTAGCGGGAGTTGATGAGCAGTTCTTC.

As to this clone: A read error may account for a junction end that differs from germline. The V and J genes are TRBV15 and TRBJ1-4, with 8 bases aligning to TRBD1. Germline CDR1 is LNHNV and CDR2 is YYDKDF (reference sequence). This CDR3 spans 14 amino acids. The CDR3 reads CATSYRGVNEKLLF. The CDR3 DNA reads TGTGCCACCAGCTACAGGGGGGTTAATGAAAAACTGCTTTTT. The complete variable domain, with remaining parts taken from reference TRBV15 and TRBJ1-4, reads DAMVIQNPRYQVTQFGKPVTLSCSQTLNHNVMYWYQQKSSQAPKLLFHYYDKDFNNEADTPDNFQSRRPNTSFCFLDIRSPGLGDTAMYLCATSYRGVNEKLLFGSGTQLSVL.

The chain has TRBV7-2 and TRBJ2-7; TRBD2 agrees at 11 bases. Germline trimming cut 2 bases from V and 4 bases from J; bases unmatched to any gene: 16. This CDR3 has 19 amino acids. Germline CDR1 is SGHTA and CDR2 is FQGNSA. Here the CDR3 DNA reads TGTGCCAGCAGCTTACACCCGACAGGAACTCTAGCGGGAGGTTACGAGCAGTACTTC. This sequence encodes CASSLHPTGTLAGGYEQYF.

V usage is TRBV28 and J usage is TRBJ2-1; 8 bases line up with TRBD2. V lost 6 bases to trimming and J lost 5 bases; unmatched junction nucleotides: 9. This CDR3 region has 15 residues. Germline V gives CDR1 MDHEN, CDR2 SYDVKM. The CDR3 DNA is TGTGCCAGCAGCCCGGGAACTAGCGGCCACAATGAGCAGTTCTTC. Translating it yields CASSPGTSGHNEQFF.

This chain uses TRBV4-3 with TRBJ2-1, with a tentative D call TRBD2 (6 bases). V lost 0 bases and J 10 bases, leaving 16 bases between the germline ends. This CDR3 region has 15 residues. Germline CDR1 reads LGHNA; CDR2 reads YSLEER. DNA of the CDR3: TGCGCCAGCAGCCAAGAACCATTTTCCGGAGGGGAGCAGTTCTTC. Translating gives CASSQEPFSGGEQFF.

In DNA, the CDR3 is TGTGCCAGCAGCGGGAGGCCAGATACGCAGTATTTT. Protein sequence: CASSGRPDTQYF. This chain joins TRBV7-8 and TRBJ2-3; D may be TRBD2 (6 bases). V was shortened by 5 bases and J by 4 bases, with 7 bases between the two germline ends. Germline assignment: CDR1 SGHVS and CDR2 FQNEAQ. CDR3 length: 12 residues.

V usage is TRBV12-3 or TRBV12-4 and J usage is TRBJ2-7; tentative D call: TRBD1 (6 bases). The CDR3 runs 13 residues. Trimming left V 6 bases short and J 2 bases short, with 11 bases between. CDR3 coding DNA: TGTGCCAGCAGCGCTGGGACAACCTACGAGCAGTACTTC. Translation gives CASSAGTTYEQYF.

The rearrangement joins TRBV28 to TRBJ2-7; 8 bases match TRBD1. The V segment lost 3 bases and the J segment 4 bases; nucleotides outside the gene matches: 8. The germline V gene has CDR1 MDHEN and CDR2 SYDVKM. This CDR3 region has 15 residues. The CDR3 DNA follows: TGTGCCAGCAGTTTCCCGGGACAGGAAACTTACGAGCAGTACTTC. As protein: CASSFPGQETYEQYF.

The chain carries TRBV6-5 and TRBJ1-1; D is possibly TRBD1 (6 bases). The CDR3 has 13 residues. V was shortened by 6 bases and J by 6 bases, with 14 bases between the two germline ends. Germline V gene lookup returns CDR1 MNHEY and CDR2 SVGAGI. The DNA for the CDR3 is TGTGCCAGCAGGTCACAGGGATTTGCTGAAGCTTTCTTT. Protein sequence: CASRSQGFAEAFF.

The chain recombines TRBV19 with TRBJ2-3, with 9 bases fitting TRBD2. J was trimmed by 1 base and V by 4 bases; bases with no gene match: 0. The germline V gene has CDR1 LNHDA and CDR2 SQIVND (reference sequence). The CDR3 extends over 14 amino acids. CDR3 sequence: CASSRTSGTDTQYF. The CDR3 bases are TGTGCCAGTAGTAGGACTAGCGGCACAGATACGCAGTATTTT.

The chain recombines TRBV29-1 with TRBJ2-7, with a possible D match to TRBD2 (6 bases). CDR3 length: 11 amino acids. Germline CDR1 and CDR2: SQVTM and ANQGSEA. V shed 6 bases and J shed 5 bases, with 11 bases lying between them. The CDR3 nucleotides are TGCAGCGTGCGGGGCGTTGACGAGCAGTACTTC. Translation: CSVRGVDEQYF.

The J gene is TRBJ2-7, the V gene TRBV7-9; 9 bases line up with TRBD2. V was clipped by 5 bases and J by 0 bases; unmatched bases: 5. CDR1 SEHNR and CDR2 FQNEAQ come from the germline V gene (reference sequence). This CDR3 is built from 15 residues. This chain's CDR3 is CASSRTSESSYEQYF. For the CDR3, the DNA is TGTGCCAGCAGCAGGACTAGCGAAAGCTCCTACGAGCAGTACTTC.

The rearrangement uses TRBV9 and TRBJ2-3; TRBD2 is a possible D gene (6 bases). From germline, CDR1 is SGDLS and CDR2 YYNGEE. Trimming pared 6 bases from V and 3 bases from J, leaving 17 bases between. The CDR3 spans 15 residues. This chain's CDR3 is CASTPGLPSTDTQYF. The CDR3, as DNA: TGTGCCAGCACCCCGGGACTGCCCTCGACAGATACGCAGTATTTT. The full variable domain, rest sourced from reference TRBV9 and TRBJ2-3, is DSGVTQTPKHLITATGQRVTLRCSPRSGDLSVYWYQQSLDQGLQFLIQYYNGEERAKGNILERFSAQQFPDLHSELNLSSLELGDSALYFCASTPGLPSTDTQYFGPGTRLTVL.

This clone was detected only a few times. The rearrangement joins TRBV11-3 to TRBJ1-1; D uncertain. This CDR3 has 14 residues. V lost 7 bases and J lost 6, with 18 bases in between. Per germline, CDR1 SGHNT and CDR2 YENEEA. This CDR3 reads CASIPEWRVPEAFF. The CDR3 DNA sequence: TGTGCCAGCATCCCCGAATGGCGGGTGCCTGAAGCTTTCTTT.

The V gene is TRBV10-1, the J gene TRBJ1-4; D ambiguous. Germline loops: CDR1 WNHNN, CDR2 SYGVQD (reference sequence). Trimming cost V 6 bases and J 5 bases, with 13 bases left between them. This CDR3 has 14 amino acids. The CDR3 DNA sequence: TGCGCCAGCAGCGCCCGGGAAAGAAATGAAAAACTGTTTTTT. It specifies CASSARERNEKLFF.

The rearrangement uses TRBV25-1 and TRBJ1-2; D remains ambiguous. Trimming took off 8 bases at V and 5 bases at J, with 18 bases between the two ends. The CDR3 consists of 14 residues. Germline V gene sequence: CDR1 MGHDK, CDR2 SYGVNS. In nucleotides, the CDR3 is TGTGCCAGCCCAAAGAGCTGGGAGCGTTATGGCTACACCTTC. Translating gives CASPKSWERYGYTF.

This sequence joins TRBV7-6 and TRBJ2-2; TRBD2 aligns across 10 bases. The CDR3 extends over 21 amino acids. Germline V gene lookup returns CDR1 SGHVS and CDR2 FNYEAQ. V trimming: 4 bases; J trimming: 5 bases; junction bases outside the gene matches: 22. Written as DNA, the CDR3 is TGTGCCAGCAGCTCTCTGACTCCGCGGTCGGAGCGGGAGGGGGAAACCGGGGAGCTGTTTTTT. Translating it yields CASSSLTPRSEREGETGELFF.

The rearrangement uses TRBV5-5 and TRBJ1-1, with D tentatively TRBD1 (6 bases). The germline gives CDR1 SGHKS, CDR2 YYEKEE (reference sequence). CDR3 length: 15 amino acids. The ends were cut back, 5 bases at V and 0 bases at J, with 14 bases in the middle. The chain's CDR3 is CASRNRDLLNTEAFF. For the CDR3, the DNA is TGTGCCAGCAGGAACAGGGATCTCCTGAACACTGAAGCTTTCTTT.

The rearrangement joins TRBV13 to TRBJ2-3, with a possible D match to TRBD2 (5 bases). V was shortened by 5 bases and J by 5 bases, with 14 bases between the two germline ends. CDR1 is PRHDT and CDR2 is FYEKMQ in the germline V gene (reference sequence). The CDR3 runs 14 residues. The CDR3 is CASSRGPWRDTQYF. The CDR3 DNA reads as TGTGCCAGCAGCCGAGGGCCGTGGCGAGATACGCAGTATTTT. The whole variable domain, filled in from reference TRBV13 and TRBJ2-3, reads AAGVIQSPRHLIKEKRETATLKCYPIPRHDTVYWYQQGPGQDPQFLISFYEKMQSDKGSIPDRFSAQQFSDYHSELNMSSLELGDSALYFCASSRGPWRDTQYFGPGTRLTVL.

The chain carries TRBV28 and TRBJ2-7; a possible D gene is TRBD2 (6 bases). With 2 bases removed from V and 7 bases from J, the gap between germline ends came to 21 bases. Germline V gene sequence: CDR1 MDHEN, CDR2 SYDVKM. The CDR3 spans 16 residues. This CDR3 is CASSLTPAAREREQYF. The CDR3 nucleotides read TGTGCCAGCAGTTTAACCCCCGCCGCCCGGGAGCGGGAGCAGTACTTC.

As DNA, the CDR3 is TGTGCCAGCAGCTCCGGGACAGGGAATAGCAATCAGCCCCAGCATTTT. It specifies CASSSGTGNSNQPQHF. This chain links TRBV7-8 with TRBJ1-5; 9 bases match TRBD1. The CDR3 totals 16 residues. The germline gives CDR1 SGHVS, CDR2 FQNEAQ. V shed 4 bases and J 0 bases; nucleotides not matched to a gene: 4.